This TCR beta chain was observed in a study of tumor-infiltrating lymphocytes in primary liver carcinoma (dated by TCRdb to about 2017). Turning to the overall study: Hepatocellular carcinoma (four) or combined HCC and intrahepatic cholangiocarcinoma (one) was present in the five patients, who were three men and two women aged 30 to 69 years. Tumors of the five patients were stage T1-T3 N0M0 with maximum diameters of roughly 4.2 to 11 cm. Samples yielded roughly 3.5 to 7.13 million productive TCRbeta reads; read depth did not differ significantly between tissue types. The study combined TCRbeta repertoire sequencing, expression microarrays and whole-exome sequencing across five regions of each liver tumor, with adjacent normal tissue and blood. A total of 35 or so specimens from 5 patients went through TCRbeta repertoire sequencing, namely 25 tumor regions, 5 adjacent noncancerous liver tissues and 5 peripheral blood samples. To link TCRbeta repertoire diversity to the local molecular phenotype, the approximately 26 tumor region samples were profiled with Agilent mRNA microarrays. High reproducibility was observed for the technical replicate repertoires, with mean shared-clone rates approximately 0.9 and correlation coefficients above 0.98. Study-wide findings and limitations: The top 250 clones accounted for a significantly greater share of the repertoire in tumors than in blood (p = 0.039). The study included only a few patients, and the authors note findings should be validated in a larger study. Repertoire overlap was found to be higher between tumor regions (mean around 35%) than between tumor-adjacent (around 17%) or tumor-blood (around 15%) pairs, consistent with antigen-driven expansion. Only roughly 8-24% of top clones appeared in all five regions of a tumor, which suggests that tumor-infiltrating T cells are spatially heterogeneous. Because sequencing covered only the TCR beta chain and unpaired alpha chains were not captured, true repertoire diversity is likely underestimated. Comparison of CD4+ and CD8+ T cell repertoires was precluded by the use of bulk unsorted samples.

Looking up the germline V gene yields CDR1 KGHDR and CDR2 SFDVKD. The CDR3 measures 15 amino acids from cysteine to phenylalanine. Of all the DNA, just the CDR3 is kept, 45 bases in frame from base 1. Cut back by 2 bases and 9 bases, the V and J ends lie 16 bases apart. TCRbeta-specific cDNA was reverse-transcribed from approximately 0.5 ug total RNA using a constant-region primer and ProtoScript II reverse transcriptase. TCRbeta libraries were built with three nested multiplex PCR rounds, a slightly modified ARM-PCR procedure. Multiplex TRBV1-TRBV30 forward primers and a Cbeta reverse primer were used in the first two PCR rounds, each of which was run for around 10 cycles. A final 25-cycle PCR with Deep VentR polymerase added sample barcodes and Illumina adapters. Before sequencing, amplicons between 200 and 500 bp were purified from gel using a QIAquick gel extraction kit. An Illumina HiSeq 2500 was used to sequence the TCRbeta amplicons with 250-bp paired-end reads. In the paper's pipeline: To recover full CDR3 sequences, reads were quality-trimmed using Trimmomatic v0.33 and paired reads were then merged using FLASH v1.2.11. V, D and J germline segments were assigned to the rearranged TCRbeta sequences by MiGEC v1.2.1b. Clonotype statistics and Shannon-Wiener diversity indices were computed with VDJtools v1.0.0. To cut down on sampling bias, every analysis after diversity analysis relied on just the 250 most abundant clonotypes from each sample. TCRdb redid the processing of the public reads, applying fastp at Q25 and MiXCR, and retained in-frame beta chains. CDR3 protein sequences are deduplicated, and each keeps its most common genes and DNA. The V and J calls and clone size are TCRdb's, not the authors'. In all, the sample holds about 100,000 distinct CDR3 sequences, and about 67% of those were seen once. The ten largest clones take up 12% of the sample.

Total RNA and DNA were co-extracted without cell sorting from around 20-30 mg of bulk tissue using the AllPrep DNA/RNA mini kit. Surgical resection was performed in China between 2015 and March 2016 on about five patients with histopathologically diagnosed primary liver carcinoma. Patients had chronic HBV infection and were treatment-naive at sampling. Each tumor was sampled at five spatially separated regions: the tumor centre plus the superior, inferior, left-lateral and right-lateral poles. Histology showed that every tumor sample contained more than 75% viable tumor cells. Fresh tumor and adjacent tissue pieces were bisected; one half was stored in RNAlater at -80°C, the other sent for histology. Note on this clonotype: The clone's antigen remains unknown. Base qualities are missing; no much larger clone stands one base away.

The chain is encoded by TRBV24-1 joined to TRBJ2-1; TRBD1 might be the D gene, on 7 matching bases. The sample comprised liver tumor tissue from sampling region 2. This specimen's cell subset or site label, interpreted: tumor region T2, inferior pole. The sequence was collected from a woman in her sixties or seventies with primary liver carcinoma and hepatitis B virus infection. The nucleotide sequence reads as follows: TGTGCCACCAGTGATTCTGGGCAGGGGGGCGGTGAGCAGTTCTTC. Translated, it gives CATSDSGQGGGEQFF.